One sample yielded the 30 T cell receptor beta chains listed below, sequenced in a study of blood T cell repertoires in COVID-19. Sequenced by immunoSEQ multiplex PCR; TCRdb stores in-frame clones only, minus some. In the table there are about 110,000 clones, 75% to 90% of which are singletons. The specimen was peripheral blood. The receptor set was obtained from a woman aged 40-49 years with acute or convalescent COVID-19.

The chain links TRBV5-1 to TRBJ2-7; TRBD2 agrees at 8 bases. The CDR3 totals 14 residues. J lost 5 bases, V lost 2 bases, and 6 bases had no gene match. Germline CDR1 reads SGHRS; CDR2 reads YFSETQ. CDR3 sequence reads: CASSFGTRGDEQYF. CDR3 nucleotide sequence: TGCGCCAGCAGCTTTGGGACTAGGGGCGACGAGCAGTACTTC.

The chain couples TRBV6-1 to TRBJ2-1; 9 bases match TRBD2. J gave up 5 bases and V 4 bases, and 12 bases lay outside the gene matches. The CDR3 sequence is 17 residues long. Germline V lookup: CDR1 MNHNS, CDR2 SASEGT. Written as DNA, the CDR3 is TGTGCCAGCAGTGGCGGTTTGGGTAGCGGGGGAGACAATGAGCAGTTCTTC. Amino acids: CASSGGLGSGGDNEQFF.

The chain is built from TRBV3-1 (or the pseudogene TRBV3-2) and TRBJ2-7; D is perhaps TRBD2 (5 bases). This CDR3 spans 12 amino acids. Looked up from germline, CDR1 is LGHDT and CDR2 is YNNKEL (reference sequence). The V and J ends lost 2 bases and 9 bases respectively, with 11 bases between them. The CDR3 bases are TGTGCCAGCAGCCAAATAGAGGGTGGGCAGTACTTC. Protein product: CASSQIEGGQYF.

This clone was seen more than once but under ten times. V and J are TRBV13 and TRBJ2-1; no definite D call. The germline gives CDR1 PRHDT, CDR2 FYEKMQ (reference sequence). CDR3 length: 11 residues. Trimming shortened V by 5 bases and J by 6 bases, and 5 bases separated the two germline ends. CDR3 loop: CASSPGNEQFF. CDR3 bases: TGTGCCAGCAGCCCCGGCAATGAGCAGTTCTTC.

This clone was observed once. This chain connects TRBV2 to TRBJ2-7, with 13 bases identical to TRBD2. Losses at the gene ends were 6 bases for V and 5 bases for J; bases not matched to a gene: 10. CDR1 is SNHLY and CDR2 is FYNNEI in the germline V gene. This CDR3 has 16 amino acids. CDR3 DNA: TGTGCCAGCAGACGACTAGCGGGGGGTAATATCCACGAGCAGTACTTC. Translation gives CASRRLAGGNIHEQYF. Filled out from reference TRBV2 and TRBJ2-7, the complete variable domain reads EPEVTQTPSHQVTQMGQEVILRCVPISNHLYFYWYRQILGQKVEFLVSFYNNEISEKSEIFDDQFSVERPDGSNFTLKIRSTKLEDSAMYFCASRRLAGGNIHEQYFGPGTRLTVT.

The chain uses TRBV5-1 and TRBJ2-7, with 7 bases fitting TRBD1. This CDR3 spans 14 amino acids. J was trimmed by 6 bases and V by 4 bases; bases with no gene match: 10. Germline CDR1 is SGHRS and CDR2 is YFSETQ. The CDR3 here is CASSTPGGRGEQYF. Written as DNA, the CDR3 is TGCGCCAGCAGCACCCCAGGGGGTCGGGGCGAGCAGTACTTC.

The CDR3 DNA reads as TGTGCCAGCAGTACCCGGACAGCTAATGAAAAACTGTTTTTT. This encodes CASSTRTANEKLFF. V usage is TRBV27 and J usage is TRBJ1-4; tentative D call: TRBD1 (6 bases). The germline CDR1 and CDR2 sequences are MNHEY and SMNVEV (reference sequence). V was pared by 5 bases and J by 3 bases, with 10 bases between. This CDR3 is 14 amino acids long.

There are a few counts of this clone. The rearrangement joins TRBV4-2 to TRBJ1-4; D not certain. The ends were cut back, 0 bases at V and 0 bases at J, with 17 bases in the middle. CDR1 is LGHNA and CDR2 is YNFKEQ in the germline V gene. CDR3 size: 19 residues. CDR3: CASSQDLPDTSTTNEKLFF. In DNA form, the CDR3 reads TGTGCCAGCAGCCAAGATCTGCCAGATACCTCCACAACTAATGAAAAACTGTTTTTT.

V usage is TRBV12-5 and J usage is TRBJ2-5; 8 nucleotides line up with TRBD1. This CDR3 contains 15 residues. The trim removed 1 base at V and 5 bases at J, leaving 6 bases unmatched. CDR1 LGHNT and CDR2 FRNRAP come from the germline V gene. The CDR3 reads CASGLGTGKLETQYF. The CDR3 region has the DNA TGTGCTAGTGGTTTGGGGACAGGGAAGTTGGAGACCCAGTACTTC.

The chain has TRBV5-1 and TRBJ1-6, with D unresolved. Deletions cut 6 bases from V and 9 bases from J, with 16 bases between. Germline CDR1 SGHRS, CDR2 YFSETQ. CDR3 length: 14 amino acids. As DNA, the CDR3 is TGCGCCAGCACACAAAAGGGTGCGGGTTCACCCCTCCACTTT. It yields the protein CASTQKGAGSPLHF.

The chain employs TRBV2 and TRBJ1-6; TRBD1 agrees at 7 bases. This CDR3 is built from 18 residues. Germline V gives CDR1 SNHLY, CDR2 FYNNEI. V gave up 5 bases and J gave up 5 bases; unmatched junction bases: 15. The CDR3 loop is CASSTGTALLLNNSPLHF. CDR3 nucleotides: TGTGCCAGCAGTACCGGGACAGCCTTGCTTTTGAATAATTCACCCCTCCACTTT.

This clone was seen more than once but under ten times. V gene TRBV19 combines with J gene TRBJ1-5; D is unresolved. With 3 bases removed from V and 9 bases from J, the gap between germline ends came to 12 bases. Per the germline V gene, CDR1 is LNHDA and CDR2 is SQIVND (reference sequence). CDR3 size: 13 residues. CDR3 amino acids: CASSIGLPGPQHF. The DNA for the CDR3 is TGTGCCAGTAGTATTGGCCTCCCAGGGCCCCAGCATTTT.

This chain connects TRBV7-6 to TRBJ2-2; 9 nucleotides line up with TRBD1. V trimming: 5 bases; J trimming: 4 bases; junction bases outside the gene matches: 5. The CDR3 length is 15 residues. Germline CDR1 is SGHVS and CDR2 is FNYEAQ. CDR3 in DNA: TGTGCCAGCAGCAAACAGGGGGCGGGCACCGGGGAGCTGTTTTTT. Its protein is CASSKQGAGTGELFF.

This chain uses TRBV18 with TRBJ2-3, with no clear D. V was clipped by 3 bases and J by 6 bases, with 7 bases between them. Per germline, CDR1 KGHSH and CDR2 LQKENI. The CDR3 sequence is 12 residues long. Written as DNA, the CDR3 is TGTGCCAGCTCACCCGTGTCGGATACGCAGTATTTT. Amino acids: CASSPVSDTQYF.

The chain combines TRBV9 with TRBJ2-3; TRBD2 might be the D (7 bases). V lost 0 bases to trimming and J lost 1 base, with 12 bases between them. There are 16 residues in the CDR3. The germline gives CDR1 SGDLS, CDR2 YYNGEE. CDR3 nucleotide sequence: TGTGCCAGCAGCGTAGTTCCGGGGGGCGGCACAGATACGCAGTATTTT. It specifies CASSVVPGGGTDTQYF.

This clone came up a few times. V is TRBV5-4 and J is TRBJ2-2, with 8 bases matching TRBD1. Germline trimming cut 7 bases from V and 5 bases from J; bases unmatched to any gene: 10. The CDR3 length is 15 residues. Germline CDR1 is SGHNT and CDR2 is YYREEE (reference sequence). CDR3 protein: CASSEYRGRTGELFF. CDR3 nucleotides: TGTGCCAGCTCGGAGTACAGGGGGAGGACCGGGGAGCTGTTTTTT.

The rearrangement links TRBV7-8 to TRBJ1-5; 8 bases agree with TRBD1. Germline trimming cut 5 bases from V and 0 bases from J; bases unmatched to any gene: 27. The length of the CDR3 is 23 residues. The germline V gene encodes CDR1 SGHVS and CDR2 FQNEAQ. CDR3 protein: CASSPGRTGPYPNSHNSNQPQHF. CDR3 in DNA: TGTGCCAGCAGCCCTGGGAGGACAGGGCCCTATCCGAACTCTCATAATAGCAATCAGCCCCAGCATTTT. Full variable domain (missing parts from reference TRBV7-8 and TRBJ1-5): GAGVSQSPRYKVAKRGQDVALRCDPISGHVSLFWYQQALGQGPEFLTYFQNEAQLDKSGLPSDRFFAERPEGSVSTLKIQRTQQEDSAVYLCASSPGRTGPYPNSHNSNQPQHFGDGTRLSIL.

The chain recombines TRBV5-6 with TRBJ1-2; TRBD1 might be the D (5 bases). Germline values: CDR1 SGHDT, CDR2 YYEEEE. V dropped 4 bases and J dropped 0 bases, with 16 bases sitting between them. This CDR3 spans 16 amino acids. Written as DNA, the CDR3 is TGTGCCAGCAGCCGTTGGGGGGAGGGTACTAACTATGGCTACACCTTC. The encoded protein is CASSRWGEGTNYGYTF.

The V call is TRBV7-2, the J call TRBJ1-5, with 11 positions matching TRBD1. The V segment lost 5 bases and the J segment 3 bases; nucleotides outside the gene matches: 3. The CDR3 is 15 residues long. The germline CDR1 and CDR2 sequences are SGHTA and FQGNSA. Here the CDR3 reads CASSRDRGDNQPQHF. The CDR3 DNA reads as TGTGCCAGCAGCAGGGACAGGGGGGACAATCAGCCCCAGCATTTT.

The chain links TRBV5-4 to TRBJ1-2; the match to TRBD1 covers 7 bases. CDR3 size: 16 residues. CDR1 and CDR2 (germline): SGHNT, YYREEE (reference sequence). V lost 1 base, J lost 0 bases, and 6 bases stayed unmatched. CDR3 in DNA: TGTGCCAGCAGCTTGCTAGGGCAGGGGGCTAACTATGGCTACACCTTC. This encodes CASSLLGQGANYGYTF.

This clone was observed once. At the DNA level, this CDR3 is encoded by other sequences in the same sample as well. The chain recombines TRBV2 with TRBJ1-5, with D uncertain. Germline V gene sequence: CDR1 SNHLY, CDR2 FYNNEI. The CDR3 contains 13 residues. Trimming left V 2 bases short and J 4 bases short, with 6 bases between. As DNA, the CDR3 is TGTGCCAGCAGTGAACAGGTGAATCAGCCCCAGCATTTT. It is translated as CASSEQVNQPQHF.

CDR3: CASSVEAGGPNTEAFF. Here the CDR3 DNA reads TGTGCCAGCAGCGTAGAAGCAGGGGGCCCGAACACTGAAGCTTTCTTT. This rearrangement joins TRBV9 to TRBJ1-1, with 8 bases fitting TRBD1. CDR3 length equals 16 residues. V lost 0 bases, J lost 1 base, and 5 bases stayed unmatched. Germline V gives CDR1 SGDLS, CDR2 YYNGEE.

This clone was recorded a few times. The chain combines TRBV7-6 with TRBJ2-7; the D gene is possibly TRBD2 (6 bases). CDR1 SGHVS and CDR2 FNYEAQ come from the germline V gene. The germline V and J ends were trimmed by 0 bases and 3 bases, with 12 bases remaining between them. The CDR3 is 15 amino acids. CDR3 residues: CASSLAEGGGYEQYF. The CDR3 DNA follows: TGTGCCAGCAGCTTAGCGGAGGGTGGGGGCTACGAGCAGTACTTC.

V usage is TRBV27 and J usage is TRBJ1-6; unclear D gene. Germline V gene data show CDR1 as MNHEY and CDR2 as SMNVEV (reference sequence). Deletions cut 3 bases from V and 7 bases from J, with 4 bases between. CDR3 length: 12 residues. CDR3 loop: CASSLENSPLHF. CDR3 sequence (DNA): TGTGCCAGCAGTTTGGAGAATTCACCCCTCCACTTT.

This clone was counted only a few times. The V and J genes are TRBV5-4 and TRBJ1-4, with TRBD1 matching 10 bases. The CDR3 extends over 16 amino acids. Looked up from germline, CDR1 is SGHNT and CDR2 is YYREEE (reference sequence). V shed 3 bases, J shed 6 bases, and the junction held 8 bases outside the gene matches. The CDR3 nucleotides are TGTGCCAGCAGCTGGGGGGCCGGGACAGGGGATGAAAAACTGTTTTTT. Translating gives CASSWGAGTGDEKLFF.

The chain combines TRBV3-1 (or the pseudogene TRBV3-2) with TRBJ1-6; 9 bases are a match to TRBD1. CDR1 LGHDT and CDR2 YNNKEL come from the germline V gene (reference sequence). Germline trimming cut 2 bases from V and 7 bases from J; bases unmatched to any gene: 3. The CDR3 is 15 residues long. For the CDR3, the DNA is TGTGCCAGCAGCCAAACAGGGGGCAGGAATTCACCCCTCCACTTT. Translation: CASSQTGGRNSPLHF.

The rearrangement links TRBV5-6 to TRBJ1-4; 8 bases fit TRBD1. CDR1 and CDR2 (germline): SGHDT, YYEEEE. With 2 bases clipped from V and 8 bases from J, the junction kept 8 bases outside the gene matches. The CDR3 is 15 amino acids. DNA of the CDR3: TGTGCCAGCAGCTTCGGGGGGACAGGAGGGGAAAAACTGTTTTTT. Protein sequence: CASSFGGTGGEKLFF.

The chain carries TRBV25-1 and TRBJ1-6, with D uncertain. The CDR3 is made up of 15 amino acids. Germline V CDR1 and CDR2: MGHDK, SYGVNS. V lost 1 base, J lost 10 bases, and 14 bases lay in between. CDR3 loop: CASSEFRGGESPLHF. Here the CDR3 DNA reads TGTGCCAGCAGTGAATTTCGGGGAGGAGAATCACCCCTCCACTTT.

This clone was seen a few times. The rearrangement joins TRBV7-8 to TRBJ2-3, with 7 bases matching TRBD1. Per germline, CDR1 SGHVS and CDR2 FQNEAQ. The CDR3 extends over 14 amino acids. Trimming cost V 1 base and J 4 bases; bases outside gene matches: 2. This chain's CDR3 is CASSLEQGSDTQYF. The CDR3, as DNA: TGTGCCAGCAGCTTAGAACAGGGGTCAGATACGCAGTATTTT.

This rearrangement joins TRBV7-6 to TRBJ2-5, with D maybe TRBD2 (7 bases). Germline lookup yields CDR1 SGHVS and CDR2 FNYEAQ. This CDR3 spans 15 amino acids. V was shortened by 5 bases and J by 6 bases, with 19 bases between the two germline ends. The CDR3 sequence is CASSPVGAGAKTQYF. The DNA for the CDR3 is TGTGCCAGCAGCCCCGTAGGTGCGGGGGCAAAGACCCAGTACTTC.